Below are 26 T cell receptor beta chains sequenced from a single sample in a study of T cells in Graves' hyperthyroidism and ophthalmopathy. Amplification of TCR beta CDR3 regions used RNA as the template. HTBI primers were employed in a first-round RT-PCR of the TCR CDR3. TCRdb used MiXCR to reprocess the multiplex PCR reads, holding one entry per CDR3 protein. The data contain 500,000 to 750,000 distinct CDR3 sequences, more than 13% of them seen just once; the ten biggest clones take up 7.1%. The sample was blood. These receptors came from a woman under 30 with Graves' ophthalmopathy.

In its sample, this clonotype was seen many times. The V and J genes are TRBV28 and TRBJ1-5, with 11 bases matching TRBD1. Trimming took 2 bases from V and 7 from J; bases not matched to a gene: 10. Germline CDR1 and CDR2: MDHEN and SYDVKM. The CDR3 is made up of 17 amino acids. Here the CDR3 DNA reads TGTGCCAGCAGTTTAGGGGGCGGACAGGGGGCAAGGCAGCCCCAGCATTTT. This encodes CASSLGGGQGARQPQHF.

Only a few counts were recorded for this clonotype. CDR3 DNA: TGTGCCAGTAGTATCCAAAGCGGGACAGGGGGCTGGGGCACTGAAGCTTTCTTT. Residues: CASSIQSGTGGWGTEAFF. The V call is TRBV19, the J call TRBJ1-1; TRBD1 matches 12 bases. This CDR3 region has 18 residues. Germline CDR1 reads LNHDA; CDR2 reads SQIVND (reference sequence). J lost 4 bases, V lost 3 bases, and 12 bases had no gene match.

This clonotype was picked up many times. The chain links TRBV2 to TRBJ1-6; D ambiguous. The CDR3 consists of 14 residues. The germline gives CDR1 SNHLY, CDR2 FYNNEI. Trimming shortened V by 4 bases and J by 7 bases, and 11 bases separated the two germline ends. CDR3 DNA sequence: TGTGCCAGCAGTGTTGAGGCAAGGAATTCACCCCTCCACTTT. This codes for CASSVEARNSPLHF.

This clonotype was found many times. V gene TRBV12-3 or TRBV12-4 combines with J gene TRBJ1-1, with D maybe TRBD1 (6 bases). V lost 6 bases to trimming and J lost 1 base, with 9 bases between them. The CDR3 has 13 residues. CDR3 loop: CASRQGWNTEAFF. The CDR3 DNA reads TGTGCCAGCAGACAGGGCTGGAACACTGAAGCTTTCTTT.

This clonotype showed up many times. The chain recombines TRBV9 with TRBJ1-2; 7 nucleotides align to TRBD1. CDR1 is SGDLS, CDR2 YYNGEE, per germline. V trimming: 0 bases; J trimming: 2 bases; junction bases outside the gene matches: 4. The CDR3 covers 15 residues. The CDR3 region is CASSVGTGDNYGYTF. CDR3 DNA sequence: TGTGCCAGCAGCGTAGGTACAGGGGACAACTATGGCTACACCTTC. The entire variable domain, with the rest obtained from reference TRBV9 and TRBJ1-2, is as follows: DSGVTQTPKHLITATGQRVTLRCSPRSGDLSVYWYQQSLDQGLQFLIQYYNGEERAKGNILERFSAQQFPDLHSELNLSSLELGDSALYFCASSVGTGDNYGYTFGSGTRLTVV.

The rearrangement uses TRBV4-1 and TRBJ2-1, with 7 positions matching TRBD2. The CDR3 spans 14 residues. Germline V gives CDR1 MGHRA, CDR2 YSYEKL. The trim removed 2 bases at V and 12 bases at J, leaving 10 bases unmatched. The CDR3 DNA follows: TGCGCCAGCAGCCAACCTAGCCGGGAGGAGGGGCAGTTCTTC. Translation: CASSQPSREEGQFF.

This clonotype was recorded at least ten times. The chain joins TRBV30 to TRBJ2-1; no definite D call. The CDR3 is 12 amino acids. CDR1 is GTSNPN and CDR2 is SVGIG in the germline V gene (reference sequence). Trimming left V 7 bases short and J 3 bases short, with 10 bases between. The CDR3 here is CASTHRYNEQFF. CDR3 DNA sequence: TGTGCCTCGACACACCGCTACAATGAGCAGTTCTTC.

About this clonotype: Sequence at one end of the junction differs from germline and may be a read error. The CDR3 nucleotides are TGCGCCAGCAGCCCGAACAGGGGGAACACTAAAGCTTTCTTT. It translates to CASSPNRGNTKAFF. V gene TRBV4-1 combines with J gene TRBJ1-1; 8 bases align to TRBD1. The CDR3 has 14 amino acids. CDR1 MGHRA and CDR2 YSYEKL come from the germline V gene.

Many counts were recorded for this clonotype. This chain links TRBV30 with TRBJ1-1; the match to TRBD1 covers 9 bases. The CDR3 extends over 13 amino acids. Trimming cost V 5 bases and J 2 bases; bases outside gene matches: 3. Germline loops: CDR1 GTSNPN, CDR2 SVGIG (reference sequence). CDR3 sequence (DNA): TGTGCCTGGGACAGGGGGATAAACACTGAAGCTTTCTTT. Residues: CAWDRGINTEAFF.

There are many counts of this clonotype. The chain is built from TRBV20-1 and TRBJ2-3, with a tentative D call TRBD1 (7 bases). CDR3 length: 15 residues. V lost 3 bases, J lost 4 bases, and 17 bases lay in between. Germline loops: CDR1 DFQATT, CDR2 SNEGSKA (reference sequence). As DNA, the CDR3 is TGCAGTGCTAGCGACAGGGAGGTCGTGGCAGATACGCAGTATTTT. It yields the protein CSASDREVVADTQYF.

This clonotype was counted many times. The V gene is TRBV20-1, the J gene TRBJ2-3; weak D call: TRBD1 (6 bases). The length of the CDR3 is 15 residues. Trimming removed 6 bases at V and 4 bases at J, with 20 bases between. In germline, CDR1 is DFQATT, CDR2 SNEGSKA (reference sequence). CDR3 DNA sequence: TGCAGTGCCATTTCAGGGGAATGGAGCGCAGATACGCAGTATTTT. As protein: CSAISGEWSADTQYF.

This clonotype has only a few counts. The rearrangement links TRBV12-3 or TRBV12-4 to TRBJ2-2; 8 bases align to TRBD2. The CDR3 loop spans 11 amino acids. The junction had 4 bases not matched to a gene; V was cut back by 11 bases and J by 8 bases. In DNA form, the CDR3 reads TGTGCCGCGGGGGGAGGAGGGGAGCTGTTTTTT. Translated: CAAGGGGELFF.

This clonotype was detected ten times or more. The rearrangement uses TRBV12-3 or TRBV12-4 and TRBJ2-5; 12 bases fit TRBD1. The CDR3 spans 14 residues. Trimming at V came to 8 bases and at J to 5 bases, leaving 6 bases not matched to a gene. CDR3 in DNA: TGTGCCAGCGGCGGGACAGGGGGCGAGGAGACCCAGTACTTC. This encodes CASGGTGGEETQYF.

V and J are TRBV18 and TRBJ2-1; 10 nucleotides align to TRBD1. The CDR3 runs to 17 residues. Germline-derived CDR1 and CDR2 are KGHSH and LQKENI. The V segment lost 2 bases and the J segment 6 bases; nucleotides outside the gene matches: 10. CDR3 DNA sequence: TGTGCCAGCTCACCATACCGGGTGGGACAGGGGTCCAATGAGCAGTTCTTC. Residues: CASSPYRVGQGSNEQFF.

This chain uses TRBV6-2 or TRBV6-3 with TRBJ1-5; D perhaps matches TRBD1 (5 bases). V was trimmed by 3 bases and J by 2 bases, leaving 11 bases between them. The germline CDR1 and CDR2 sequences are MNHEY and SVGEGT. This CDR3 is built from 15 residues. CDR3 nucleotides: TGTGCCAGCAGTTATCATCAGGGTGGCAATCAGCCCCAGCATTTT. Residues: CASSYHQGGNQPQHF.

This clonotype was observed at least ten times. In DNA form, the CDR3 reads TGTGCCAGCAGCCAGGGGGACAGGGGGTTAATGAACACTGAAGCTTTCTTT. Amino acid sequence: CASSQGDRGLMNTEAFF. V gene TRBV3-1 combines with J gene TRBJ1-1, with 11 nucleotides matching TRBD1. V shed 3 bases, J shed 0 bases, and the junction held 6 bases outside the gene matches. CDR3 length: 17 amino acids. From germline, CDR1 is LGHDT and CDR2 YNNKEL (reference sequence). Filled out from reference TRBV3-1 and TRBJ1-1, the complete variable domain reads DTAVSQTPKYLVTQMGNDKSIKCEQNLGHDTMYWYKQDSKKFLKIMFSYNNKELIINETVPNRFSPKSPDKAHLNLHINSLELGDSAVYFCASSQGDRGLMNTEAFFGQGTRLTVV.

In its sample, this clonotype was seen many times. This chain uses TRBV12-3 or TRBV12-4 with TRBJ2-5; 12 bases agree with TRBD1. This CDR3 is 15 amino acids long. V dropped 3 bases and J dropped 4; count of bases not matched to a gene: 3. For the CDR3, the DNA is TGTGCCAGCAGTTTGGGACAGGGGGCGGGAGAGACCCAGTACTTC. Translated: CASSLGQGAGETQYF.

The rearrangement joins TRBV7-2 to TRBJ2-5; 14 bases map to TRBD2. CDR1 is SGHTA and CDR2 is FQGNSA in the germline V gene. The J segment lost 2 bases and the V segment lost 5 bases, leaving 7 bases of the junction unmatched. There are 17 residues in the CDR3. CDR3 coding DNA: TGTGCCAGCAGCCCCGGGACTAGCGGGAGCGGTCAAGAGACCCAGTACTTC. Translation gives CASSPGTSGSGQETQYF.

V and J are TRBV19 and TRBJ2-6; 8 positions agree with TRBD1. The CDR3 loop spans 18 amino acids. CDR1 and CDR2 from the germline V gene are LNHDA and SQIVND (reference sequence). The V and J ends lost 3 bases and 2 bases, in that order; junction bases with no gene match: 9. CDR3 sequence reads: CASSIRRTGLAGANVLTF. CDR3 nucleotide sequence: TGTGCCAGTAGTATTAGGCGGACAGGGCTCGCTGGGGCCAACGTCCTGACTTTC.

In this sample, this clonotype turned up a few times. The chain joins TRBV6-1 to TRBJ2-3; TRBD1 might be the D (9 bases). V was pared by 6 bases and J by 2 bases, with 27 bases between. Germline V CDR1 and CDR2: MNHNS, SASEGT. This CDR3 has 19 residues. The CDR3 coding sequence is TGTGCCAGCAGACGACAGGGGGTTCGGGGGGGTGGGACCACAGATACGCAGTATTTT. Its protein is CASRRQGVRGGGTTDTQYF.

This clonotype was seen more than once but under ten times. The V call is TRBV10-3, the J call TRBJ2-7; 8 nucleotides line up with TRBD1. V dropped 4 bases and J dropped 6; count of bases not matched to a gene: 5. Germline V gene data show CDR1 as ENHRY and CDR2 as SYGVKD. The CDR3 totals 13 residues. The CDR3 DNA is TGTGCCATCAGTGGGCAGGGGGCAAGCGAGCAGTACTTC. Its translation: CAISGQGASEQYF.

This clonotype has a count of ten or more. The CDR3 region has the DNA TGTGCCAGCAGCTTAGGCGACCCATTGTGGGAGCAGTTCTTC. This translates into CASSLGDPLWEQFF. The genes are TRBV11-3 and TRBJ2-1; D gene ambiguous. The CDR3 sequence is 14 residues long. Germline-derived CDR1 and CDR2 are SGHNT and YENEEA. Trimming pared 1 base from V and 10 bases from J, leaving 14 bases between.

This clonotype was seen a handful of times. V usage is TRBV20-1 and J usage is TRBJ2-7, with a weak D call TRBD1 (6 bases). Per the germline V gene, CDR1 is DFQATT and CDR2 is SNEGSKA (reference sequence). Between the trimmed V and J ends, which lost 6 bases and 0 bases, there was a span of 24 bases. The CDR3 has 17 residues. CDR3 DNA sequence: TGCAGTGCCGCGCCGGCCCCAGGGGCTCCCTCCTCCTACGAGCAGTACTTC. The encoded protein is CSAAPAPGAPSSYEQYF.

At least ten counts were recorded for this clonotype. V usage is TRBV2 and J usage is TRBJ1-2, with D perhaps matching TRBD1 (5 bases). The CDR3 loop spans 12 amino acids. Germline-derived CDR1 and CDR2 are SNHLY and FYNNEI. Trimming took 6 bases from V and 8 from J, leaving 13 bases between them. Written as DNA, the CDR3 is TGTGCCAGCAGCGCAATTGAGGGGGGCTACACCTTC. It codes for CASSAIEGGYTF.

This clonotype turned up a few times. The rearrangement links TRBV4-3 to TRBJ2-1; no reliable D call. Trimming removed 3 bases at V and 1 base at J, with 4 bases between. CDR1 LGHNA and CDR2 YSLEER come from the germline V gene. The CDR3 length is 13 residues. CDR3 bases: TGCGCCAGCAGCCATCATTCCTACAATGAGCAGTTCTTC. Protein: CASSHHSYNEQFF.

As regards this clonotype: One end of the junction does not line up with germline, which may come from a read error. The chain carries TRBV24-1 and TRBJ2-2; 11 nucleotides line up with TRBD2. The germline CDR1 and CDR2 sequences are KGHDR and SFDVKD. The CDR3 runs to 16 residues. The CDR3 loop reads CATSGWTSGSSGDLFF. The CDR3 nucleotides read TGTGCCACCAGTGGTTGGACTAGCGGGTCTTCCGGGGACCTGTTTTTT.